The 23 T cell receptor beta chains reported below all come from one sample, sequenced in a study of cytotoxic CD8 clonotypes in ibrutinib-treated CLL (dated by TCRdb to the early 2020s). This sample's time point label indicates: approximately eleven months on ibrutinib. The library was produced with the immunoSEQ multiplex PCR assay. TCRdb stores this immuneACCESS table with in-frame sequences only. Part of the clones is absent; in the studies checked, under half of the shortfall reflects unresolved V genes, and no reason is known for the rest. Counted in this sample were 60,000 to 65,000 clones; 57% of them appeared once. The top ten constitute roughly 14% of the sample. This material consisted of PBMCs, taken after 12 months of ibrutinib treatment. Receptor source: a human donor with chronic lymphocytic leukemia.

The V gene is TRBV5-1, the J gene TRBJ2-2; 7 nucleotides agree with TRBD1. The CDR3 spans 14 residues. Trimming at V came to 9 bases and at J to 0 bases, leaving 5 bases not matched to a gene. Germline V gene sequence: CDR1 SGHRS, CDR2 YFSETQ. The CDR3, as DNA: TGCGCCAACAAGACAGGGTCGAACACCGGGGAGCTGTTTTTT. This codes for CANKTGSNTGELFF.

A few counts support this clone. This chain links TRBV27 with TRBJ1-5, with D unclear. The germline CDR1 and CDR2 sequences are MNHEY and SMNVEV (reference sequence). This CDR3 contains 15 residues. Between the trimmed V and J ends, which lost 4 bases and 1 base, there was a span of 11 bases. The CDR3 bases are TGTGCCAGCAGTTCCGTTGCGTGGAGCAATCAGCCCCAGCATTTT. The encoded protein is CASSSVAWSNQPQHF.

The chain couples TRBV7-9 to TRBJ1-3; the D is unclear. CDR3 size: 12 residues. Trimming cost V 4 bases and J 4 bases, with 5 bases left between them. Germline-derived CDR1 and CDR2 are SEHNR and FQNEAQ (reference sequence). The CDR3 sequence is CASSSLGNTIYF. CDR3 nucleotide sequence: TGTGCCAGCAGCTCCCTCGGAAACACCATATATTTT. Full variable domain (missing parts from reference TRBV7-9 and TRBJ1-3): DTGVSQNPRHKITKRGQNVTFRCDPISEHNRLYWYRQTLGQGPEFLTYFQNEAQLEKSRLLSDRFSAERPKGSFSTLEIQRTEQGDSAMYLCASSSLGNTIYFGEGSWLTVV.

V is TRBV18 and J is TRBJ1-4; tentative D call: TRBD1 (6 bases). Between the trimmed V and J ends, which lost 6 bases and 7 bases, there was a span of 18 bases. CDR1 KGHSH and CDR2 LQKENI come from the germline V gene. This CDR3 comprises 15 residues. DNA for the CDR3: TGTGCCAGCTCTCCCAGAGGGGGGTCTGGTGAAAAACTGTTTTTT. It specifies CASSPRGGSGEKLFF.

The CDR3 protein is CACFGTSGSVYEQYF. In DNA form, the CDR3 reads TGTGCCTGTTTCGGGACTAGCGGGAGTGTTTACGAGCAGTACTTC. The rearrangement uses TRBV30 and TRBJ2-7, with 14 bases fitting TRBD2. The germline gives CDR1 GTSNPN, CDR2 SVGIG (reference sequence). V lost 6 bases to trimming and J lost 4 bases; unmatched junction nucleotides: 8. There are 15 residues in the CDR3.

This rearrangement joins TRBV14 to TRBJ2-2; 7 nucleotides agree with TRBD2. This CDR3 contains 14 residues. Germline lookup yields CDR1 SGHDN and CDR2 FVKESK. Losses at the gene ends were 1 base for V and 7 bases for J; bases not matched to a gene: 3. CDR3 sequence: CASSQVSGVGELFF. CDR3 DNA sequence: TGTGCCAGCAGCCAAGTGAGCGGGGTCGGGGAGCTGTTTTTT.

Here the CDR3 reads CASSVREQRDGEQYF. The CDR3 DNA sequence: TGCGCCAGCAGCGTAAGGGAGCAGCGGGACGGCGAGCAGTACTTC. The rearrangement joins TRBV5-1 to TRBJ2-5; 7 positions match TRBD2. Near its end, the DNA agrees better with TRBJ2-7, so the J call may be wrong. The germline gives CDR1 SGHRS, CDR2 YFSETQ. The CDR3 has 15 residues.

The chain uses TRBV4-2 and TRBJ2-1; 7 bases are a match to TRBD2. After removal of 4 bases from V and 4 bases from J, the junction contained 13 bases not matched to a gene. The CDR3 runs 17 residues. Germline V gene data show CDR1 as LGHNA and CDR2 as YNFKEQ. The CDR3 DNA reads TGTGCCAGCAGCCCGGGCCGGGCTAGCGGATTATACAATGAGCAGTTCTTC. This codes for CASSPGRASGLYNEQFF.

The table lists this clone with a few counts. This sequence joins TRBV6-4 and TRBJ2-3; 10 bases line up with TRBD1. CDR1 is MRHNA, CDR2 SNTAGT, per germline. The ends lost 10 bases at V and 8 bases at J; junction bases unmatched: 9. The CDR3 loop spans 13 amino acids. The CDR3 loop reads CATSTGGVGTQYF. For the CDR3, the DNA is TGTGCCACTTCGACAGGGGGCGTCGGTACGCAGTATTTT.

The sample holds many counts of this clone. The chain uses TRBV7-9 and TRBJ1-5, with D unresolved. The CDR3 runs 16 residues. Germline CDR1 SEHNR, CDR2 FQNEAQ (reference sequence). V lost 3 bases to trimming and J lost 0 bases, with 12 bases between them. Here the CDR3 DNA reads TGTGCCAGCAGCTTGACTTTTGGAAGTAGCAATCAGCCCCAGCATTTT. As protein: CASSLTFGSSNQPQHF. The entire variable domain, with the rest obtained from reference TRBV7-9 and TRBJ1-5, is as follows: DTGVSQNPRHKITKRGQNVTFRCDPISEHNRLYWYRQTLGQGPEFLTYFQNEAQLEKSRLLSDRFSAERPKGSFSTLEIQRTEQGDSAMYLCASSLTFGSSNQPQHFGDGTRLSIL.

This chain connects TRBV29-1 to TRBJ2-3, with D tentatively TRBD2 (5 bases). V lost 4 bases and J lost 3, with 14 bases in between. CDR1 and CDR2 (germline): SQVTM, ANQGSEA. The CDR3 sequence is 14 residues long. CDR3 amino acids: CSVVFGIGTDTQYF. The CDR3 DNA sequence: TGCAGCGTTGTCTTCGGGATTGGTACAGATACGCAGTATTTT.

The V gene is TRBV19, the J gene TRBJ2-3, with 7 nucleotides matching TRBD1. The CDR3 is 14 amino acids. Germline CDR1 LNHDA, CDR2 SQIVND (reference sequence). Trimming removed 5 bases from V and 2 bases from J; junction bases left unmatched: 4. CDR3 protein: CASSLGQATDTQYF. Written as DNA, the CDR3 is TGTGCCAGTAGTCTCGGACAGGCCACAGATACGCAGTATTTT.

The CDR3 loop is CASSLGTKETQYF. The CDR3 DNA reads as TGCGCCAGCAGCTTGGGGACAAAAGAGACCCAGTACTTC. This chain uses TRBV5-1 with TRBJ2-5; D might be TRBD1 (5 bases). CDR1 SGHRS and CDR2 YFSETQ come from the germline V gene. Trimming cost V 0 bases and J 3 bases, with 6 bases left between them. This CDR3 is built from 13 residues.

The CDR3 here is CASSPWDGHYEQYF. The CDR3 nucleotides read TGTGCCAGCAGCCCCTGGGACGGGCACTACGAGCAGTACTTC. V gene TRBV5-4 combines with J gene TRBJ2-7; either TRBD1 or TRBD2 may fit D (5 bases each). This CDR3 is built from 14 residues. V was shortened by 4 bases and J by 3 bases, with 14 bases between the two germline ends. Germline V gene lookup returns CDR1 SGHNT and CDR2 YYREEE (reference sequence).

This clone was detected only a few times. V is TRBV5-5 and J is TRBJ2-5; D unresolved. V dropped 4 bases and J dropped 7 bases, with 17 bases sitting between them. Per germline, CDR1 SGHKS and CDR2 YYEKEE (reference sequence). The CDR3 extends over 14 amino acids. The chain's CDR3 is CASSPQVEYATQYF. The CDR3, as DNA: TGTGCCAGCAGCCCGCAAGTGGAGTACGCGACCCAGTACTTC.

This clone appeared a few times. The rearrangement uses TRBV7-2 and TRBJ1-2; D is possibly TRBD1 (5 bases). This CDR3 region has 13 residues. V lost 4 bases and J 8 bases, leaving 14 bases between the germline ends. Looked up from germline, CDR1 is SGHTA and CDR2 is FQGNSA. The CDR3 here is CASSSAGPIGYTF. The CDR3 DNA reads TGTGCCAGCAGCTCTGCAGGGCCTATCGGCTACACCTTC.

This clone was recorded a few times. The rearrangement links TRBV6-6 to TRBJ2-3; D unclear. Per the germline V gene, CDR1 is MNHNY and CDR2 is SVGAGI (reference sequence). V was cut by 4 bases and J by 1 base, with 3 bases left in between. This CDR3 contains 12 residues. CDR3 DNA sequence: TGTGCCAGCAGTTCCGGCACAGATACGCAGTATTTT. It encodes CASSSGTDTQYF.

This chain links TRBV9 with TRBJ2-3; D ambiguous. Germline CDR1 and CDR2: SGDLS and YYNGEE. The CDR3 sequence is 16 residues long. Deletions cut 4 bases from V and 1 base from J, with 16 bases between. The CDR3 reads CASSPPGGGRTDTQYF. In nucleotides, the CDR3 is TGTGCCAGCAGCCCTCCCGGTGGCGGTCGCACAGATACGCAGTATTTT.

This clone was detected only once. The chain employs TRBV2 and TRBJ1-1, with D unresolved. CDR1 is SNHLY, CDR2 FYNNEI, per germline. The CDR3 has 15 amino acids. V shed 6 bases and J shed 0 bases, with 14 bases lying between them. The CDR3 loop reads CASSPRQVMNTEAFF. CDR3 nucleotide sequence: TGTGCCAGCAGCCCCCGGCAGGTGATGAACACTGAAGCTTTCTTT.

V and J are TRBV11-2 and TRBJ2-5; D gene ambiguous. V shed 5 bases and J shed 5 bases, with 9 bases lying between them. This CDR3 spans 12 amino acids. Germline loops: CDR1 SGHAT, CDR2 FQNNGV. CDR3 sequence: CASSLGPETQYF. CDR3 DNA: TGTGCCAGCAGCCTAGGGCCTGAGACCCAGTACTTC.

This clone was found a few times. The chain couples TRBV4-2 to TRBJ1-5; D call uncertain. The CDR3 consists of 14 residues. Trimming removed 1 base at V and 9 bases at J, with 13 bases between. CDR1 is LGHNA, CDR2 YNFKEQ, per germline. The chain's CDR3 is CASSQGHGDRPQHF. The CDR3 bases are TGTGCCAGCAGCCAAGGACACGGGGATAGGCCCCAGCATTTT.

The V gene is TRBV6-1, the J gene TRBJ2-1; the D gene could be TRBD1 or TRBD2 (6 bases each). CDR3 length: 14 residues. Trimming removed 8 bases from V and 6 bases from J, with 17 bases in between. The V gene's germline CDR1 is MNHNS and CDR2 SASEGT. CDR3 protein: CASLRGPGGNEQFF. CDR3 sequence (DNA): TGTGCCAGCCTTCGGGGGCCGGGTGGCAATGAGCAGTTCTTC.

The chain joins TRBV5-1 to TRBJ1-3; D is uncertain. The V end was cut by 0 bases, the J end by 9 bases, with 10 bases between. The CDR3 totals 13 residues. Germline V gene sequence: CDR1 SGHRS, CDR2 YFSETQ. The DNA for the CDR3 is TGCGCCAGCAGCTTGGATGGGGAGGGCACCATATATTTT. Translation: CASSLDGEGTIYF.